The source of this T cell receptor (beta chain) is a study of T cells in Graves' hyperthyroidism and ophthalmopathy. Study-wide context: Peripheral blood was drawn at first diagnosis, prior to all treatment.

Template material for amplifying TCR beta CDR3 regions consisted of RNA transcripts. Using the HTBI primer set, a first-round RT-PCR was run on the TCR CDR3. One entry per CDR3 protein results from TCRdb running MiXCR on the multiplex PCR reads. Of 500,000 or so distinct CDR3 sequences in the sample, about 16% were seen once. Uncontrolled infection, other autoimmune disease, pregnancy or lactation disqualified patients from enrolment. Germline lookup yields CDR1 SQVTM and CDR2 ANQGSEA. J lost 2 bases, V lost 0 bases, and 7 bases had no gene match. The CDR3 loop spans 15 amino acids. Sequencing input: blood. This clonotype originated in a woman in her twenties or thirties with Graves' ophthalmopathy. The V gene is TRBV29-1, the J gene TRBJ2-7; 7 bases fit TRBD2. The CDR3 loop is CSVEESTSKAYEQYF. The CDR3 coding sequence is TGCAGCGTTGAAGAGTCGACTAGCAAGGCCTACGAGCAGTACTTC.